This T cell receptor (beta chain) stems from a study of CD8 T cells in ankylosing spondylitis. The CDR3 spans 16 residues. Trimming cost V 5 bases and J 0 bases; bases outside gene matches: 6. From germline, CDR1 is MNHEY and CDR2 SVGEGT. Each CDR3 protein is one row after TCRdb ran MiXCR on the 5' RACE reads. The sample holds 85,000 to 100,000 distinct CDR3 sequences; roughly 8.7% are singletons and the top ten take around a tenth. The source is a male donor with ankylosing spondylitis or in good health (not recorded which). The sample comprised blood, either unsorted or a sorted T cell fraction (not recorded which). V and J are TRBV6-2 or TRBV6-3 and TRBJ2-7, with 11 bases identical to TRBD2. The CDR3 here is CASSHRLAGSSYEQYF. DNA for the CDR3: TGTGCCAGCAGTCACCGACTAGCGGGGTCCTCCTACGAGCAGTACTTC.